What follows are 12 T cell receptor beta chains derived from one specimen sequenced in a study of T cell changes during pregnancy in multiple sclerosis. Assay used: immunoSEQ multiplex PCR; TCRdb lists only in-frame clones, some missing. Of about 42,000 clones in the sample, 75% to 95% were seen once. The sequencing here drew on CD4+ T cells from peripheral blood mononuclear cells, taken after pregnancy. These receptor sequences come from a female donor in good health, enrolled as a control in a pregnancy study.

V and J are TRBV19 and TRBJ1-5; perhaps TRBD1 as D (6 bases). V lost 5 bases and J lost 4, with 6 bases in between. CDR3 size: 12 residues. The V gene's germline CDR1 is LNHDA and CDR2 SQIVND (reference sequence). The CDR3 spells CASSQGNQPQHF. For the CDR3, the DNA is TGTGCCAGTAGTCAGGGGAATCAGCCCCAGCATTTT.

The chain joins TRBV28 to TRBJ1-1; a possible D gene is TRBD1 (5 bases). CDR3 length: 12 residues. V gave up 5 bases and J gave up 11 bases, with 15 bases separating them. The germline gives CDR1 MDHEN, CDR2 SYDVKM. The CDR3 here is CASSPPWDWAFF. CDR3 sequence (DNA): TGTGCCAGCAGTCCCCCATGGGACTGGGCTTTCTTT.

The chain couples TRBV10-3 to TRBJ2-3; TRBD2 agrees at 9 bases. After removal of 5 bases from V and 6 bases from J, the junction contained 6 bases not matched to a gene. Germline assignment: CDR1 ENHRY and CDR2 SYGVKD. This CDR3 spans 14 amino acids. The CDR3 DNA reads TGTGCCATCAGTTCCAGCGGGAGGCGGGATACGCAGTATTTT. It translates to CAISSSGRRDTQYF.

The chain uses TRBV6-4 and TRBJ2-3; 8 bases fit TRBD2. Germline CDR1 is MRHNA and CDR2 is SNTAGT. The CDR3 spans 13 residues. V lost 5 bases, J lost 5 bases, and 3 bases stayed unmatched. For the CDR3, the DNA is TGTGCCAGCAGTAAGCGGGAGATAGATACGCAGTATTTT. Translating gives CASSKREIDTQYF.

This chain uses TRBV7-2 with TRBJ2-2; 9 bases match TRBD2. Germline V gives CDR1 SGHTA, CDR2 FQGNSA. The CDR3 contains 15 residues. Germline trimming cut 5 bases from V and 1 base from J; bases unmatched to any gene: 2. The CDR3 is CASSLTSGNTGELFF. In DNA, the CDR3 is TGTGCCAGCAGCCTGACTAGCGGGAACACCGGGGAGCTGTTTTTT.

V gene TRBV4-2 combines with J gene TRBJ2-5; a weak D match, TRBD2 (7 bases). The CDR3 is 16 amino acids. The germline V gene encodes CDR1 LGHNA and CDR2 YNFKEQ. V dropped 3 bases and J dropped 0 bases, with 14 bases sitting between them. The CDR3 spells CASSHVGGVNQETQYF. The CDR3 nucleotides are TGTGCCAGCAGCCACGTAGGGGGGGTAAACCAAGAGACCCAGTACTTC.

V is TRBV7-9 and J is TRBJ1-5; tentatively, D is TRBD1 (6 bases). Germline lookup yields CDR1 SEHNR and CDR2 FQNEAQ (reference sequence). Trimming cost V 1 base and J 1 base, with 11 bases left between them. The CDR3 loop spans 16 amino acids. In DNA, the CDR3 is TGTGCCAGCAGCTTAGTGGTTGACAGGAGCAATCAGCCCCAGCATTTT. Residues: CASSLVVDRSNQPQHF. The variable domain in full, completed from reference TRBV7-9 and TRBJ1-5, reads DTGVSQNPRHKITKRGQNVTFRCDPISEHNRLYWYRQTLGQGPEFLTYFQNEAQLEKSRLLSDRFSAERPKGSFSTLEIQRTEQGDSAMYLCASSLVVDRSNQPQHFGDGTRLSIL.

This chain uses TRBV6-6 with TRBJ1-5; D not resolved. CDR3 size: 14 residues. From germline, CDR1 is MNHNY and CDR2 SVGAGI (reference sequence). Trimming left V 6 bases short and J 0 bases short, with 9 bases between. The CDR3 loop reads CASRGGISNQPQHF. CDR3 nucleotides: TGTGCCAGCAGGGGAGGGATTAGCAATCAGCCCCAGCATTTT.

V usage is TRBV10-3 and J usage is TRBJ1-1; D is uncertain. V was trimmed by 5 bases and J by 3 bases, leaving 22 bases between them. Germline-derived CDR1 and CDR2 are ENHRY and SYGVKD. The CDR3 is 17 amino acids. The CDR3 protein is CAISRKAADEKDTEAFF. The CDR3 coding sequence is TGTGCCATCAGTAGGAAGGCAGCGGATGAGAAGGACACTGAAGCTTTCTTT.

The chain carries TRBV28 and TRBJ1-1; 7 bases map to TRBD1. The V gene's germline CDR1 is MDHEN and CDR2 SYDVKM. CDR3 length equals 15 residues. V gave up 2 bases and J gave up 6 bases; unmatched junction bases: 9. The CDR3 is CASSLSLAGTAEAFF. In nucleotides, the CDR3 is TGTGCCAGCAGTTTAAGTTTAGCCGGGACAGCTGAAGCTTTCTTT.

The chain is built from TRBV2 and TRBJ2-5; D may be TRBD1 (6 bases). The germline CDR1 and CDR2 sequences are SNHLY and FYNNEI. V shed 5 bases and J shed 1 base, with 14 bases lying between them. The CDR3 is 15 residues long. The CDR3 loop is CASSSTGGAQETQYF. CDR3 bases: TGTGCCAGCAGTTCGACAGGAGGAGCCCAAGAGACCCAGTACTTC.

The gene calls are TRBV18 and TRBJ2-1, with 14 bases identical to TRBD2. The CDR3 sequence is 16 residues long. V trimming: 2 bases; J trimming: 8 bases; junction bases outside the gene matches: 5. The germline V gene has CDR1 KGHSH and CDR2 LQKENI. The CDR3 nucleotides are TGTGCCAGCTCACCAACGGGACTAGCGGGGGTACATGAGCAGTTCTTC. This translates into CASSPTGLAGVHEQFF.